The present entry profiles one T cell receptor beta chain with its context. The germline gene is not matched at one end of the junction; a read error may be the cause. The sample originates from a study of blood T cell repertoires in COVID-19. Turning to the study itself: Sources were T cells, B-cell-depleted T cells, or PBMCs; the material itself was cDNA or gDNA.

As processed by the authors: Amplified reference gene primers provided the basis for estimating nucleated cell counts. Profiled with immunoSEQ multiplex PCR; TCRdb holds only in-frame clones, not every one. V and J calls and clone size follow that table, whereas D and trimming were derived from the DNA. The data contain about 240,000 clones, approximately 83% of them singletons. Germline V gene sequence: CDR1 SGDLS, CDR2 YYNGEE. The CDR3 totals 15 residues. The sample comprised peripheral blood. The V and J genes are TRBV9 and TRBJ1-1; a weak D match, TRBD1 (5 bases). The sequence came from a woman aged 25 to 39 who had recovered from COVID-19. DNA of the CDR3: TGTGCCAGCAGCGCGCCGGCGGGACCGAACGCTGAAGCTTTCTTT. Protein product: CASSAPAGPNAEAFF.